The source of this TCR beta chain is a study of T cells in Graves' hyperthyroidism and ophthalmopathy. The wider study: Blood from the periphery was taken at initial diagnosis, before any treatment.

Amplification of TCR beta CDR3 regions used RNA as the template. The TCR CDR3 first-round RT-PCR relied on the HTBI primer set. TCRdb passed the multiplex PCR reads through MiXCR, listing each CDR3 protein once. The sample records hundreds of thousands of distinct CDR3 sequences, about 15% being singletons. Patients having uncontrolled infection, another autoimmune disease, pregnancy or lactation were not included. Fresh peripheral blood, roughly 10 ml, was the source of the PBMCs. This clonotype was counted at least ten times. Sequenced: blood. The receptor comes from a woman aged 60-70 years with Graves' ophthalmopathy.

In DNA, the CDR3 is TGTGCCAGCAGCCCGGGAGGGGGCTGGGAAAAACTGTTTTTT. Translation: CASSPGGGWEKLFF. The rearrangement uses TRBV28 and TRBJ1-4, with 7 bases lining up with TRBD1. This CDR3 has 14 amino acids. Germline values: CDR1 MDHEN, CDR2 SYDVKM. Trimming at V came to 6 bases and at J to 8 bases, leaving 9 bases not matched to a gene. The full variable domain, with the rest looked up from reference TRBV28 and TRBJ1-4, is DVKVTQSSRYLVKRTGEKVFLECVQDMDHENMFWYRQDPGLGLRLIYFSYDVKMKEKGDIPEGYSVSREKKERFSLILESASTNQTSMYLCASSPGGGWEKLFFGSGTQLSVL.